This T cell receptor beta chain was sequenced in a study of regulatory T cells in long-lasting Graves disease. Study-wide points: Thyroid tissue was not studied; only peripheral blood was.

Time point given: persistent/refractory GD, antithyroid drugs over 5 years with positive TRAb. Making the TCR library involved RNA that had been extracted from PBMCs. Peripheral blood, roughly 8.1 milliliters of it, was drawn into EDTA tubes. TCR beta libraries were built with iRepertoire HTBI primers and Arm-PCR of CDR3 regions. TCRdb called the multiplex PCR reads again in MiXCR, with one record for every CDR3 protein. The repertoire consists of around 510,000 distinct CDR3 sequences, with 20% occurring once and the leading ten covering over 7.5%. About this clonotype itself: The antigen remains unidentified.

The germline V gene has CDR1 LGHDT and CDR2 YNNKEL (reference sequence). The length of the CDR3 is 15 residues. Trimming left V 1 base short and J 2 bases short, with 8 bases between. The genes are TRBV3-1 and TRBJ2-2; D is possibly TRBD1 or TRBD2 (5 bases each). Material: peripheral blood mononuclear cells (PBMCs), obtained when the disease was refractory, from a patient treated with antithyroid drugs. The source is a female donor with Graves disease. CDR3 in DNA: TGTGCCAGCAGCCAAGCGGGACCAAACACCGGGGAGCTGTTTTTT. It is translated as CASSQAGPNTGELFF.